Each of the 27 T cell receptor beta chains below was sequenced from the same sample in a study of post-analysis software for immune sequencing data. Study-wide results and caveats: Controls showed lower frequencies than patients for five TRBV segments, and TRBV5-6, TRBV5-1 and TRBV20-1 were among these.

What these receptors recognize is not known. Sequencing libraries made from TCR beta cDNA carried unique molecular identifiers. TCRdb used MiXCR to reprocess the PCR reads, holding one entry per CDR3 protein. The repertoire holds 600,000 to 750,000 distinct CDR3 sequences, with 59% as singletons. The sample taken for sequencing was blood. These receptors were taken from a girl between 2 and 10 years old with multiple sclerosis.

This rearrangement joins TRBV6-2 or TRBV6-3 to TRBJ1-5, with D tentatively TRBD1 (5 bases). Germline V gives CDR1 MNHEY, CDR2 SVGEGT. V lost 8 bases to trimming and J lost 7 bases, with 15 bases between them. There are 13 residues in the CDR3. The CDR3 DNA follows: TGTGCCAGCGGATACCAGGGAGCCCAGCCCCAGCATTTT. This encodes CASGYQGAQPQHF.

There are a few counts of this clonotype. This rearrangement joins TRBV10-1 to TRBJ1-5; D not certain. Germline loops: CDR1 WNHNN, CDR2 SYGVQD (reference sequence). V lost 2 bases and J 6 bases, leaving 8 bases between the germline ends. CDR3 size: 13 residues. The CDR3 DNA is TGCGCCAGCAGTGAGGGTTATAGTCAGCCCCAGCATTTT. Protein sequence: CASSEGYSQPQHF.

In regard to this clonotype: One junction end disagrees with the germline gene, perhaps due to a read error. V and J are TRBV12-3 or TRBV12-4 and TRBJ1-4; no clear D. The CDR3 extends over 13 amino acids. This CDR3 is CASKVSGNEKLFF. Written as DNA, the CDR3 is TGTGCCAGCAAAGTCAGCGGGAATGAAAAGCTGTTTTTT.

This clonotype has a count of ten or more. V and J are TRBV12-3 or TRBV12-4 and TRBJ1-1, with 7 bases fitting TRBD1. V shed 6 bases, J shed 0 bases, and the junction held 4 bases outside the gene matches. CDR3 length: 14 residues. The CDR3, as DNA: TGTGCCAGCAGCCCGGGACAGTTGAACACTGAAGCTTTCTTT. It encodes CASSPGQLNTEAFF.

This chain joins TRBV10-3 and TRBJ2-5; the D gene is possibly TRBD2 (6 bases). In germline, CDR1 is ENHRY, CDR2 SYGVKD. This CDR3 has 16 amino acids. Trimming left V 0 bases short and J 2 bases short, with 13 bases between. CDR3 DNA sequence: TGTGCCATCAGTGAGTCGTCAGGAGGGAAACAAGAGACCCAGTACTTC. It codes for CAISESSGGKQETQYF.

V usage is TRBV7-2 and J usage is TRBJ2-7; 10 positions agree with TRBD2. The J call may not be correct, given that the DNA end is closer to TRBJ2-5. The CDR3 runs 17 residues. Germline V gene data show CDR1 as SGHTA and CDR2 as FQGNSA. In DNA form, the CDR3 reads TGTGCCAGCAGCTTATCTCTAGCGGGGGTTATAGGGGAGACCCAGTACTTC. Translation gives CASSLSLAGVIGETQYF.

The V call is TRBV29-1, the J call TRBJ2-1; TRBD2 agrees at 13 bases. The V and J ends lost 4 bases and 6 bases, in that order; junction bases with no gene match: 3. Germline-derived CDR1 and CDR2 are SQVTM and ANQGSEA. The CDR3 sequence is 14 residues long. The CDR3 sequence is CSVARTSGGNEQFF. The CDR3 nucleotides are TGCAGCGTTGCAAGGACTAGCGGGGGCAATGAGCAGTTCTTC.

This clonotype was seen a few times. This chain connects TRBV29-1 to TRBJ1-6, with 10 bases identical to TRBD1. This CDR3 spans 13 amino acids. CDR1 is SQVTM and CDR2 is ANQGSEA in the germline V gene. V shed 6 bases, J shed 7 bases, and the junction held 3 bases outside the gene matches. CDR3 sequence reads: CSVRGQGNSPLHF. CDR3 bases: TGCAGCGTCCGGGGACAGGGGAATTCACCCCTCCACTTT.

The chain recombines TRBV12-3 or TRBV12-4 with TRBJ1-1; unclear D gene. V lost 6 bases, J lost 1 base, and 9 bases lay in between. The CDR3 is 13 residues long. CDR3 nucleotide sequence: TGTGCCAGCAGAAAGACTCAGAACACTGAAGCTTTCTTT. The encoded protein is CASRKTQNTEAFF.

V is TRBV20-1 and J is TRBJ1-5, with D uncertain. Germline lookup yields CDR1 DFQATT and CDR2 SNEGSKA (reference sequence). This CDR3 region has 13 residues. With 3 bases removed from V and 2 bases from J, the gap between germline ends came to 8 bases. CDR3 loop: CSASGRGNQPQHF. The CDR3 DNA is TGCAGTGCTAGTGGACGAGGCAATCAGCCCCAGCATTTT.

This chain uses TRBV25-1 with TRBJ1-1, with D perhaps matching TRBD1 (5 bases). The CDR3 consists of 16 residues. V was shortened by 3 bases and J by 5 bases, with 19 bases between the two germline ends. Germline loops: CDR1 MGHDK, CDR2 SYGVNS. The CDR3 region has the DNA TGTGCCAGCAGTGAGGCTTTTGTCACCCGGGGGACTGAAGCTTTCTTT. This encodes CASSEAFVTRGTEAFF.

This rearrangement joins TRBV10-3 to TRBJ2-5; TRBD2 agrees at 9 bases. The CDR3 consists of 15 residues. V shed 6 bases, J shed 11 bases, and the junction held 16 bases outside the gene matches. Germline V gene data show CDR1 as ENHRY and CDR2 as SYGVKD. CDR3 sequence reads: CAIRDGTSRVDEQYF. CDR3 bases: TGTGCCATCAGAGACGGGACTAGCCGCGTAGATGAGCAGTACTTC.

V is TRBV5-5 and J is TRBJ2-1; 7 positions match TRBD1. The CDR3 covers 15 residues. Germline CDR1 reads SGHKS; CDR2 reads YYEKEE (reference sequence). Trimming cost V 4 bases and J 0 bases; bases outside gene matches: 4. CDR3 sequence (DNA): TGTGCCAGCAGCAAGACAGGGCCCTCCTACAATGAGCAGTTCTTC. Its protein is CASSKTGPSYNEQFF.

The V and J genes are TRBV5-5 and TRBJ2-3; TRBD1 matches 8 bases. V lost 0 bases and J lost 4; bases outside the gene matches: 7. The length of the CDR3 is 16 residues. Germline loops: CDR1 SGHKS, CDR2 YYEKEE (reference sequence). In DNA form, the CDR3 reads TGTGCCAGCAGCTTGGGAGGGACAGGCAGCGCAGATACGCAGTATTTT. Its translation is CASSLGGTGSADTQYF.

This clonotype was observed a handful of times. The gene calls are TRBV12-3 or TRBV12-4 and TRBJ2-5; perhaps TRBD1 as D (6 bases). The end of the DNA is better explained by TRBJ2-7, so the J call may be wrong. The CDR3 covers 14 residues. The CDR3 loop is CASSPGTYTYEQYF. Written as DNA, the CDR3 is TGTGCCAGCAGTCCCGGGACATACACCTACGAGCAGTACTTC.

J is TRBJ2-3 and V is TRBV10-3; D is possibly TRBD1 or TRBD2 (5 bases each). V lost 3 bases and J lost 5, with 15 bases in between. The CDR3 contains 15 residues. Germline-derived CDR1 and CDR2 are ENHRY and SYGVKD. CDR3 DNA: TGTGCCATCAGTGACCGGGGCTTGCCGATAGATACGCAGTATTTT. Amino acid sequence: CAISDRGLPIDTQYF.

This clonotype was counted only a few times. V is TRBV9 and J is TRBJ2-1; TRBD2 matches 12 bases. J lost 2 bases, V lost 4 bases, and 7 bases had no gene match. Germline V CDR1 and CDR2: SGDLS, YYNGEE. CDR3 length: 17 amino acids. Written as DNA, the CDR3 is TGTGCCAGCAGCCCCCGACTAGCGGGAGACCCCTACAATGAGCAGTTCTTC. Residues: CASSPRLAGDPYNEQFF.

This clonotype appeared a few times. This rearrangement joins TRBV25-1 to TRBJ1-2; possibly TRBD1 for D (6 bases). Germline assignment: CDR1 MGHDK and CDR2 SYGVNS. V dropped 6 bases and J dropped 0 bases, with 17 bases sitting between them. The CDR3 spans 16 residues. Here the CDR3 DNA reads TGTGCCAGCAGCCCCTCGGGACAACCGTCTAACTATGGCTACACCTTC. Translating it yields CASSPSGQPSNYGYTF.

J is TRBJ1-2 and V is TRBV5-1; 8 bases map to TRBD1. Germline loops: CDR1 SGHRS, CDR2 YFSETQ. V shed 2 bases and J 6 bases; nucleotides not matched to a gene: 12. The CDR3 loop spans 16 amino acids. The CDR3: CASSFPPGQGFNGYTF. DNA for the CDR3: TGCGCCAGCAGCTTCCCCCCAGGACAGGGCTTCAATGGCTACACCTTC.

The V gene is TRBV11-2, the J gene TRBJ2-3; TRBD2 aligns across 12 bases. The trim removed 5 bases at V and 8 bases at J, leaving 11 bases unmatched. From germline, CDR1 is SGHAT and CDR2 FQNNGV. This CDR3 comprises 16 residues. The CDR3 protein is CASSAASGGAGGTQYF. The CDR3 DNA is TGTGCCAGCAGCGCCGCTAGCGGGGGGGCCGGAGGTACGCAGTATTTT.

This clonotype was picked up a small number of times. The chain links TRBV12-3 or TRBV12-4 to TRBJ2-3; TRBD2 agrees at 13 bases. V shed 5 bases and J 6 bases; nucleotides not matched to a gene: 8. The length of the CDR3 is 16 residues. CDR3 residues: CASSTRQLAGGDTQYF. CDR3 coding DNA: TGTGCCAGCAGTACCCGCCAACTAGCGGGGGGGGATACGCAGTATTTT.

This clonotype was observed a few times. The chain employs TRBV25-1 and TRBJ2-7; the D is unclear. V was shortened by 3 bases and J by 5 bases, with 17 bases between the two germline ends. This CDR3 region has 15 residues. In germline, CDR1 is MGHDK, CDR2 SYGVNS. DNA of the CDR3: TGTGCCAGCAGTGAGAAAACATTCCCTGGCGACGAGCAGTACTTC. This translates into CASSEKTFPGDEQYF.

V and J are TRBV15 and TRBJ1-2; 10 bases agree with TRBD1. This CDR3 has 17 amino acids. Trimming took 5 bases from V and 6 from J; bases not matched to a gene: 15. Germline CDR1 and CDR2: LNHNV and YYDKDF (reference sequence). CDR3 region: CATSPTALTGGGDGYTF. The CDR3 nucleotides are TGTGCCACCAGCCCCACGGCCCTGACAGGGGGCGGAGATGGCTACACCTTC.

CDR3 residues: CASSLNVYEQYF. The CDR3 DNA reads TGTGCCAGCAGTTTAAACGTCTACGAGCAGTACTTC. J is TRBJ2-7 and V is TRBV12-3 or TRBV12-4, with D hard to call. There are 12 residues in the CDR3. Trimming took off 2 bases at V and 3 bases at J, with 5 bases between the two ends.

The V gene is TRBV7-9, the J gene TRBJ1-1; unclear D gene. Germline V gives CDR1 SEHNR, CDR2 FQNEAQ (reference sequence). V lost 1 base to trimming and J lost 10 bases, with 13 bases between them. This CDR3 contains 13 residues. The CDR3 loop reads CASSLVGPGGAFF. As DNA, the CDR3 is TGTGCCAGCAGCTTAGTCGGACCCGGCGGAGCTTTCTTT.

The table lists this clonotype with a few counts. This chain connects TRBV3-1 to TRBJ1-4; no definite D call. Per the germline V gene, CDR1 is LGHDT and CDR2 is YNNKEL (reference sequence). This CDR3 region has 18 residues. The ends were cut back, 2 bases at V and 0 bases at J, with 16 bases in the middle. The CDR3 here is CASSQRWQASATNEKLFF. The CDR3 coding sequence is TGTGCCAGCAGCCAAAGGTGGCAGGCATCTGCAACTAATGAAAAACTGTTTTTT.

This clonotype was detected only a few times. The genes are TRBV6-5 and TRBJ2-7; D is unresolved. Near its end, the DNA agrees better with TRBJ2-5, so the J call may be wrong. The CDR3 has 11 amino acids. Germline lookup yields CDR1 MNHEY and CDR2 SVGAGI. The CDR3 spells CASSYSGTQYF. CDR3 DNA sequence: TGTGCCAGCAGTTACTCTGGGACCCAGTACTTC.